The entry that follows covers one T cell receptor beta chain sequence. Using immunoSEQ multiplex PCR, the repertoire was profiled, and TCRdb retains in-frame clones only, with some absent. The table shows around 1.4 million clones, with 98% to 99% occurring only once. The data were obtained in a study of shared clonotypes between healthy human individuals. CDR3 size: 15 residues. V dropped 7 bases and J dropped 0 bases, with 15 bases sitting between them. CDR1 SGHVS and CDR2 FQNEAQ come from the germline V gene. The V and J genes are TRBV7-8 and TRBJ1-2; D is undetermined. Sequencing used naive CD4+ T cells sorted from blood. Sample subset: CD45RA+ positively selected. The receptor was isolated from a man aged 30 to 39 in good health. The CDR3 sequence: CASTPRRGSNYGYTF. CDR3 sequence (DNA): TGTGCCAGCACTCCCAGAAGAGGCTCTAACTATGGCTACACCTTC.